This T cell receptor (beta chain) is from a study of regulatory T cells in long-lasting Graves disease. This CDR3 is 13 amino acids long. The germline V and J ends were trimmed by 5 bases and 8 bases, with 15 bases remaining between them. Germline V lookup: CDR1 MNHEY, CDR2 SMNVEV (reference sequence). Sample time point: persistent/refractory GD, antithyroid drugs over 5 years with positive TRAb. Researchers made the TCR library from RNA that was extracted from PBMCs. Patient provenance is recorded as an endocrinology department in Xi'an, China. Findings and limits, study-wide: It was peripheral blood alone, not thyroid tissue, that was studied. Less diverse TCR repertoires were seen in persistent Graves' patients than in newly diagnosed ones.

To make TCR beta libraries, researchers used iRepertoire HTBI primers and Arm-PCR of CDR3 regions. In the original analysis: The samples included 60 to 65 TRBV and 14 TRBJ segments. TCRdb reprocessed the multiplex PCR reads with MiXCR, giving one entry per CDR3 protein. None of the V and J calls come from the authors' own analysis; TCRdb made them. Among fewer than 400,000 distinct CDR3 sequences, roughly 20% were seen once, and the ten largest hold around 20%. This clonotype showed up many times. Its antigen is unidentified. The V and J genes are TRBV27 and TRBJ1-2; D gene uncertain. Sample: peripheral blood mononuclear cells (PBMCs), taken when the disease was refractory, from a patient treated with antithyroid drugs. The receptor was derived from a female donor with Graves disease. The CDR3 DNA reads TGTGCCAGCAGTCCCACGCGTTTATGGGGCTACACCTTC. It is translated as CASSPTRLWGYTF.